Listed below are T cell receptor beta chains from one sample, sequenced in a study of OX40 agonist ivuxolimab in advanced cancers. Using immunoSEQ multiplex PCR, the repertoire was profiled, and TCRdb retains in-frame clones only, with some absent. The sample comprises tens of thousands of clones, more than 85% of which are singletons, and about 3.9% rests with the top ten. Here the sequenced sample was CD4+ or CD8+ T cells sorted from blood, taken in a trial of the OX40 agonist ivuxolimab. These TCRs come from an adult with an advanced solid tumor such as melanoma, head and neck, liver or kidney cancer. Both conserved end residues are part of each CDR3. The D gene is left open where the match is weak. Clone size is not always given. Where it is, it says once, few, many or a class for expanded clones.

V gene: TRBV9
D gene: NA
clone size: few
CDR3 length: 12
J gene: TRBJ2-5
CDR3 protein: CASRNHQETQYF
CDR3 DNA: TGTGCCAGCAGGAATCACCAAGAGACCCAGTACTTC

V gene: TRBV4-2
D gene: NA
clone size: NA
CDR3 length: 14
J gene: TRBJ2-5
CDR3 protein: CASSQIEGGETQYF
CDR3 DNA: TGTGCCAGCAGCCAAATTGAAGGGGGAGAGACCCAGTACTTC

V gene: TRBV29-1
D gene: NA
clone size: NA
CDR3 length: 14
J gene: TRBJ1-1
CDR3 protein: CSVEGQSMNTEAFF
CDR3 DNA: TGCAGCGTTGAAGGGCAATCCATGAACACTGAAGCTTTCTTT

V gene: TRBV6-5
D gene: NA
clone size: NA
CDR3 length: 15
J gene: TRBJ2-7
CDR3 protein: CASSYRVSSSYEQYF
CDR3 DNA: TGTGCCAGCAGTTATCGGGTCAGTAGCTCCTACGAGCAGTACTTC

V gene: TRBV6-5
D gene: TRBD1
clone size: NA
CDR3 length: 15
J gene: TRBJ1-6
CDR3 protein: CASRGEDRVNSPLHF
CDR3 DNA: TGTGCCAGCAGGGGGGAGGACAGGGTTAATTCACCCCTCCACTTT

V gene: TRBV19
D gene: NA
clone size: once
CDR3 length: 14
J gene: TRBJ1-1
CDR3 protein: CASSTVAVNTEAFF
CDR3 DNA: TGTGCCAGTAGTACCGTAGCAGTGAACACTGAAGCTTTCTTT

V gene: TRBV7-9
D gene: NA
clone size: once
CDR3 length: 16
J gene: TRBJ1-2
CDR3 protein: CASSGIRGVSDYGYTF
CDR3 DNA: TGTGCCAGCAGCGGAATCAGGGGAGTGAGCGACTATGGCTACACCTTC

V gene: TRBV2
D gene: NA
clone size: NA
CDR3 length: 11
J gene: TRBJ2-4
CDR3 protein: CASSERVIQYF
CDR3 DNA: TGTGCCAGCTCCGAGCGGGTCATTCAGTACTTC

V gene: TRBV6-5
D gene: NA
clone size: NA
CDR3 length: 16
J gene: TRBJ1-3
CDR3 protein: CASSYSKGFGGNTIYF
CDR3 DNA: TGTGCCAGCAGTTACTCGAAAGGGTTCGGTGGAAACACCATATATTTT

V gene: TRBV5-4
D gene: TRBD1
clone size: NA
CDR3 length: 16
J gene: TRBJ1-4
CDR3 protein: CASSRGTGRTNEKLFF
CDR3 DNA: TGTGCCAGCAGCAGAGGGACAGGAAGGACTAATGAAAAACTGTTTTTT

V gene: TRBV6-1
D gene: NA
clone size: NA
CDR3 length: 14
J gene: TRBJ1-3
CDR3 protein: CASSRDFSGNTIYF
CDR3 DNA: TGTGCCAGCAGTCGAGACTTCTCTGGAAACACCATATATTTT

V gene: TRBV5-6
D gene: NA
clone size: NA
CDR3 length: 15
J gene: TRBJ1-2
CDR3 protein: CASSLPHTGLIGYTF
CDR3 DNA: TGTGCCAGCAGCTTGCCCCACACAGGGTTGATAGGCTACACCTTC

V gene: TRBV28
D gene: NA
clone size: once
CDR3 length: 11
J gene: TRBJ2-7
CDR3 protein: CASSPHYEQYF
CDR3 DNA: TGTGCCAGCAGTCCTCACTACGAGCAGTACTTC

V gene: TRBV7-6
D gene: TRBD1
clone size: NA
CDR3 length: 15
J gene: TRBJ2-5
CDR3 protein: CASSPGTGGGETQYF
CDR3 DNA: TGTGCCAGCAGCCCTGGGACAGGGGGCGGAGAGACCCAGTACTTC

V gene: TRBV19
D gene: NA
clone size: NA
CDR3 length: 12
J gene: TRBJ1-1
CDR3 protein: CASSISYTEAFF
CDR3 DNA: TGTGCCAGTAGTATAAGTTACACTGAAGCTTTCTTT

V gene: TRBV18
D gene: NA
clone size: NA
CDR3 length: 15
J gene: TRBJ1-6
CDR3 protein: CASSVAGQYNSPLHF
CDR3 DNA: TGTGCCAGCTCAGTAGCGGGACAATATAATTCACCCCTCCACTTT

V gene: TRBV5-1
D gene: NA
clone size: NA
CDR3 length: 13
J gene: TRBJ1-5
CDR3 protein: CASSELTDQPQHF
CDR3 DNA: TGCGCCAGCAGCGAGTTGACGGATCAGCCCCAGCATTTT

V gene: TRBV6-1
D gene: NA
clone size: NA
CDR3 length: 14
J gene: TRBJ1-5
CDR3 protein: CASAVRAITQPQHF
CDR3 DNA: TGTGCCAGCGCCGTCAGGGCGATCACTCAGCCCCAGCATTTT

V gene: TRBV7-9
D gene: NA
clone size: NA
CDR3 length: 12
J gene: TRBJ1-2
CDR3 protein: CASSFSTEGYTF
CDR3 DNA: TGTGCCAGCAGCTTTAGTACCGAGGGCTACACCTTC

V gene: TRBV9
D gene: NA
clone size: NA
CDR3 length: 17
J gene: TRBJ2-1
CDR3 protein: CASSVEGGSSSYNEQFF
CDR3 DNA: TGTGCCAGCAGCGTAGAGGGTGGCTCAAGCTCCTACAATGAGCAGTTCTTC

V gene: TRBV5-4
D gene: NA
clone size: NA
CDR3 length: 15
J gene: TRBJ2-4
CDR3 protein: CASSLAGGTQNIQYF
CDR3 DNA: TGTGCCAGCAGCTTGGCGGGCGGGACCCAAAACATTCAGTACTTC

V gene: TRBV9
D gene: TRBD1
clone size: NA
CDR3 length: 18
J gene: TRBJ1-1
CDR3 protein: CASSVGQGLHGENTEAFF
CDR3 DNA: TGTGCCAGCAGCGTAGGACAGGGCCTACATGGAGAGAACACTGAAGCTTTCTTT

V gene: TRBV19
D gene: NA
clone size: NA
CDR3 length: 13
J gene: TRBJ2-7
CDR3 protein: CASSTLQPYEQYF
CDR3 DNA: TGTGCCAGTAGTACCCTGCAGCCTTACGAGCAGTACTTC

V gene: TRBV30
D gene: NA
clone size: NA
CDR3 length: 12
J gene: TRBJ1-3
CDR3 protein: CAWSPTRDTIYF
CDR3 DNA: TGTGCCTGGAGCCCCACGCGAGACACCATATATTTT

V gene: TRBV9
D gene: NA
clone size: NA
CDR3 length: 16
J gene: TRBJ2-3
CDR3 protein: CASSVVEGASTDTQYF
CDR3 DNA: TGTGCCAGCAGCGTAGTCGAAGGAGCGAGCACAGATACGCAGTATTTT

V gene: TRBV7-8
D gene: NA
clone size: NA
CDR3 length: 13
J gene: TRBJ2-4
CDR3 protein: CASSGQGSGIQYF
CDR3 DNA: TGTGCCAGCAGCGGGCAGGGGAGCGGCATTCAGTACTTC

V gene: TRBV28
D gene: NA
clone size: NA
CDR3 length: 10
J gene: TRBJ1-1
CDR3 protein: CASSLWQTFF
CDR3 DNA: TGTGCCAGCAGTTTATGGCAAACTTTCTTT

V gene: TRBV5-1
D gene: NA
clone size: NA
CDR3 length: 14
J gene: TRBJ1-6
CDR3 protein: CASSFMSEGSPLHF
CDR3 DNA: TGCGCCAGCAGCTTTATGTCAGAAGGATCACCCCTCCACTTT

V gene: TRBV15
D gene: TRBD1
clone size: once
CDR3 length: 17
J gene: TRBJ1-2
CDR3 protein: CATSTLGWDSSNYGYTF
CDR3 DNA: TGTGCCACCAGCACGTTAGGGTGGGACAGCTCTAACTATGGCTACACCTTC

V gene: TRBV19
D gene: NA
clone size: NA
CDR3 length: 14
J gene: TRBJ1-5
CDR3 protein: CASSSGKENQPQHF
CDR3 DNA: TGTGCCAGTAGCTCAGGGAAGGAAAATCAGCCCCAGCATTTT

V gene: TRBV2
D gene: TRBD1
clone size: NA
CDR3 length: 14
J gene: TRBJ1-5
CDR3 protein: CASSGTGGDQPQHF
CDR3 DNA: TGTGCCAGCAGTGGAACAGGGGGCGACCAGCCCCAGCATTTT

V gene: TRBV6-5
D gene: NA
clone size: NA
CDR3 length: 13
J gene: TRBJ1-3
CDR3 protein: CASKRYSGNTIYF
CDR3 DNA: TGTGCCAGTAAACGGTACTCTGGAAACACCATATATTTT

V gene: TRBV5-8
D gene: NA
clone size: NA
CDR3 length: 16
J gene: TRBJ2-5
CDR3 protein: CASSLAGLGVGETQYF
CDR3 DNA: TGTGCCAGCAGCTTGGCCGGCTTGGGGGTAGGAGAGACCCAGTACTTC

V gene: TRBV7-9
D gene: TRBD1
clone size: NA
CDR3 length: 13
J gene: TRBJ1-4
CDR3 protein: CASSLEGAEKLFF
CDR3 DNA: TGTGCCAGCAGCTTAGAGGGGGCCGAAAAACTGTTTTTT

V gene: TRBV7-8
D gene: NA
clone size: NA
CDR3 length: 11
J gene: TRBJ2-5
CDR3 protein: CASSPLETQYF
CDR3 DNA: TGTGCCAGCAGCCCTTTGGAGACCCAGTACTTC

V gene: TRBV19
D gene: NA
clone size: NA
CDR3 length: 16
J gene: TRBJ2-2
CDR3 protein: CASSNLGRANTGELFF
CDR3 DNA: TGTGCCAGTAGTAATCTGGGCAGGGCGAACACCGGGGAGCTGTTTTTT

V gene: TRBV5-6
D gene: NA
clone size: NA
CDR3 length: 14
J gene: TRBJ2-1
CDR3 protein: CASSLGSKWNEQFF
CDR3 DNA: TGTGCCAGCAGCCTGGGATCCAAGTGGAATGAGCAGTTCTTC

V gene: TRBV11-3
D gene: NA
clone size: NA
CDR3 length: 17
J gene: TRBJ2-1
CDR3 protein: CASSLGEMGHRGDEQFF
CDR3 DNA: TGTGCCAGCAGCTTGGGGGAAATGGGCCATAGAGGGGATGAGCAGTTCTTC

V gene: TRBV7-2
D gene: TRBD1
clone size: NA
CDR3 length: 15
J gene: TRBJ2-3
CDR3 protein: CASSPGTGTRATQYF
CDR3 DNA: TGTGCCAGCAGCCCGGGGACAGGGACTCGGGCTACGCAGTATTTT

V gene: TRBV19
D gene: TRBD2
clone size: NA
CDR3 length: 17
J gene: TRBJ2-1
CDR3 protein: CASSREGRWGAYNEQFF
CDR3 DNA: TGTGCCAGTAGTAGGGAGGGGAGGTGGGGGGCCTACAATGAGCAGTTCTTC

V gene: TRBV27
D gene: NA
clone size: NA
CDR3 length: 14
J gene: TRBJ1-6
CDR3 protein: CASRPSGEGSPLHF
CDR3 DNA: TGTGCCAGCAGACCCTCAGGGGAGGGTTCACCCCTCCACTTT

V gene: TRBV5-1
D gene: NA
clone size: NA
CDR3 length: 11
J gene: TRBJ2-3
CDR3 protein: CASKAVYTQYF
CDR3 DNA: TGCGCCAGCAAAGCGGTATATACGCAGTATTTT

V gene: TRBV6-5
D gene: NA
clone size: NA
CDR3 length: 14
J gene: TRBJ2-7
CDR3 protein: CASSRQGTSYEQYF
CDR3 DNA: TGTGCCAGCAGTCGGCAGGGGACTTCCTACGAGCAGTACTTC

V gene: TRBV2
D gene: NA
clone size: NA
CDR3 length: 15
J gene: TRBJ2-5
CDR3 protein: CASGGGVSYGETQYF
CDR3 DNA: TGTGCCAGCGGGGGGGGCGTATCATACGGAGAGACCCAGTACTTC